Listed below are T cell receptor beta chains from one sample, sequenced in a study of long-term antiretroviral therapy in people with HIV. Clones were read by immunoSEQ multiplex PCR, and TCRdb kept only the in-frame ones, dropping some. The sample lists around 19,000 clones, about 91% occurring once. The sequencing here drew on unsorted PBMCs, taken 4.4 years after starting antiretroviral therapy. Receptor source: a woman between 45 and 60 years old with HIV. Each CDR3 is given with its conserved first and last residue. D genes are given only for firm matches. A clone size is listed for some rows: how often the clone was seen (once, few, many), or a class if it is expanded.

j_gene,d_gene,v_gene,abundance,CDR3aa,CDR3nt
TRBJ1-2,NA,TRBV7-3,NA,CASSLTGEQSYGYTF,TGTGCCAGCAGCTTAACAGGTGAACAAAGCTATGGCTACACCTTC
TRBJ2-3,NA,TRBV11-2,NA,CASSSRGTQYF,TGTGCCAGCAGCTCCAGGGGTACGCAGTATTTT
TRBJ1-3,NA,TRBV29-1,NA,CSVATGNTIYF,TGCAGCGTTGCCACAGGAAACACCATATATTTT
TRBJ2-7,NA,TRBV6-1,NA,CASSEVGGISYEQYF,TGTGCCAGCAGTGAAGTCGGCGGGATCTCCTACGAGCAGTACTTC
TRBJ2-7,TRBD2,TRBV18,NA,CASSLTSGGSSYEQYF,TGTGCCAGCTCACTGACTAGCGGGGGTAGCTCCTACGAGCAGTACTTC
TRBJ2-3,NA,TRBV10-3,NA,CAISDAGPSTDTQYF,TGTGCCATCAGTGACGCGGGGCCTAGCACAGATACGCAGTATTTT
TRBJ1-4,NA,TRBV12-5,NA,CASGLWGIDEKLFF,TGTGCTAGTGGTTTGTGGGGTATTGATGAAAAACTGTTTTTT
TRBJ1-5,TRBD1,TRBV2,NA,CASSEQGVSNSNQPQHF,TGTGCCAGCAGTGAACAGGGGGTCAGTAATAGCAATCAGCCCCAGCATTTT
TRBJ2-6,TRBD1,TRBV2,NA,CASSEAGDSTNVLTF,TGTGCCAGCAGTGAAGCGGGGGACAGTACCAACGTCCTGACTTTC
TRBJ1-1,NA,TRBV5-6,NA,CASSLGWRNTEAFF,TGTGCCAGCAGCTTGGGTTGGAGGAACACTGAAGCTTTCTTT
TRBJ1-1,NA,TRBV18,NA,CASSPAQAPNTEAFF,TGTGCCAGCTCACCCGCACAGGCCCCGAACACTGAAGCTTTCTTT
TRBJ2-1,NA,TRBV6-6,NA,CASNLGRVYNEQFF,TGTGCCAGCAATCTGGGACGGGTATACAATGAGCAGTTCTTC
TRBJ1-5,NA,TRBV6-5,NA,CASSSRAMNQPQHF,TGTGCCAGCAGTTCCAGGGCTATGAATCAGCCCCAGCATTTT
TRBJ2-1,NA,TRBV7-8,NA,CASSTRRVHNEQFF,TGTGCCAGCAGCACGCGACGCGTGCACAATGAGCAGTTCTTC
TRBJ2-3,NA,TRBV2,once,CASSWGGPADTQYF,TGTGCCAGCTCATGGGGGGGGCCGGCAGATACGCAGTATTTT
TRBJ1-2,NA,TRBV9,NA,CASSVVQGSGYTF,TGTGCCAGCAGCGTAGTCCAGGGTAGCGGCTACACCTTC
TRBJ2-3,NA,TRBV7-2,NA,CASSLVPDNTDTQYF,TGTGCCAGCAGCTTAGTTCCTGATAACACAGATACGCAGTATTTT
TRBJ1-6,NA,TRBV7-2,NA,CASPWPGEGKYNSPLHF,TGTGCCAGCCCTTGGCCAGGGGAGGGAAAATATAATTCACCCCTCCACTTT
TRBJ2-7,NA,TRBV7-3,NA,CASSLTHREKAYEQYF,TGTGCCAGCAGCTTAACCCACAGGGAAAAGGCCTACGAGCAGTACTTC